Listed here are 14 T cell receptor beta chains from one sample, sequenced in a study of T cell repertoires and HLA-DP antigens. Data came from immunoSEQ multiplex PCR; TCRdb stores just in-frame clones and leaves some out. In the table there are roughly 120,000 clones, 85% to 95% of which are singletons. These TCRs are of unknown antigen specificity. Sample: CD4+ T cells from PBMCs. These receptors all stem from a woman younger than 35 in good health and CMV-seronegative.

V gene TRBV4-1 combines with J gene TRBJ2-1; 9 bases map to TRBD2. The CDR3 covers 16 residues. With 1 base clipped from V and 10 bases from J, the junction kept 11 bases outside the gene matches. Per germline, CDR1 MGHRA and CDR2 YSYEKL. Here the CDR3 reads CASSQVGGGAGGEQFF. As DNA, the CDR3 is TGCGCCAGCAGCCAAGTCGGCGGGGGGGCCGGGGGAGAGCAGTTCTTC.

The chain links TRBV9 to TRBJ2-1, with 7 bases identical to TRBD2. The CDR3 length is 17 residues. The germline CDR1 and CDR2 sequences are SGDLS and YYNGEE. Germline trimming cut 0 bases from V and 0 bases from J; bases unmatched to any gene: 6. The CDR3 here is CASSVEPGGRSYNEQFF. The CDR3 DNA follows: TGTGCCAGCAGCGTAGAACCGGGGGGACGCTCCTACAATGAGCAGTTCTTC.

As regards this clone: Additional DNA sequences in this sample encode the identical CDR3. The chain is built from TRBV18 and TRBJ2-1; a weak D match, TRBD1 (5 bases). The CDR3 is 15 amino acids. Germline V gene sequence: CDR1 KGHSH, CDR2 LQKENI. Trimming removed 3 bases from V and 0 bases from J, with 9 bases in between. CDR3 region: CASSPDRNSYNEQFF. The DNA for the CDR3 is TGTGCCAGCTCACCTGACAGAAACTCCTACAATGAGCAGTTCTTC.

V and J are TRBV28 and TRBJ2-7; perhaps TRBD2 as D (6 bases). The CDR3 runs 13 residues. Trimming cost V 3 bases and J 1 base, with 7 bases left between them. Per the germline V gene, CDR1 is MDHEN and CDR2 is SYDVKM. The CDR3: CASSFAGSYEQYF. In DNA form, the CDR3 reads TGTGCCAGCAGTTTCGCGGGGTCCTACGAGCAGTACTTC.

The J gene is TRBJ2-1, the V gene TRBV5-6; weak D call: TRBD2 (7 bases). V lost 5 bases and J 4 bases, leaving 22 bases between the germline ends. This CDR3 contains 17 residues. CDR1 and CDR2 (germline): SGHDT, YYEEEE. The DNA of the CDR3 is TGTGCCAGCAGTGATCTAGAGGGGGGGTTCCGTTACAATGAGCAGTTCTTC. It is translated as CASSDLEGGFRYNEQFF.

This chain links TRBV4-1 with TRBJ2-5; TRBD2 agrees at 9 bases. J gave up 5 bases and V 1 base, and 2 bases lay outside the gene matches. Germline V lookup: CDR1 MGHRA, CDR2 YSYEKL. The CDR3 has 14 amino acids. The CDR3 DNA follows: TGCGCCAGCAGCCAAGTAGCGGGGGTTGAGACCCAGTACTTC. It translates to CASSQVAGVETQYF.

This sequence joins TRBV6-6 and TRBJ1-3, with D tentatively TRBD1 (6 bases). Germline V CDR1 and CDR2: MNHNY, SVGAGI (reference sequence). The CDR3 consists of 15 residues. V dropped 6 bases and J dropped 4 bases, with 16 bases sitting between them. The chain's CDR3 is CASSPPTGAGNTIYF. CDR3 sequence (DNA): TGTGCCAGCAGCCCACCGACAGGAGCCGGAAACACCATATATTTT.

The chain is built from TRBV11-2 and TRBJ2-3; D not resolved. This CDR3 has 13 amino acids. The germline CDR1 and CDR2 sequences are SGHAT and FQNNGV. Trimming left V 1 base short and J 4 bases short, with 6 bases between. The CDR3: CASSLVHPDTQYF. The CDR3 nucleotides are TGTGCCAGCAGCTTAGTACACCCAGATACGCAGTATTTT.

This clone was counted once. This sequence joins TRBV9 and TRBJ1-2; 7 bases are shared with TRBD1. The CDR3 has 14 amino acids. Germline lookup yields CDR1 SGDLS and CDR2 YYNGEE. J gave up 1 base and V 4 bases, and 4 bases lay outside the gene matches. This CDR3 is CASSPGQDNYGYTF. The CDR3 DNA follows: TGTGCCAGCAGCCCTGGACAGGATAACTATGGCTACACCTTC.

This clone was found once. The chain carries TRBV7-8 and TRBJ2-3; D unresolved. CDR1 and CDR2 from the germline V gene are SGHVS and FQNEAQ. The CDR3 has 13 residues. Trimming took off 1 base at V and 2 bases at J, with 4 bases between the two ends. The CDR3 region is CASSLDYTDTQYF. For the CDR3, the DNA is TGTGCCAGCAGCTTAGACTACACAGATACGCAGTATTTT. The full variable domain, rest sourced from reference TRBV7-8 and TRBJ2-3, is GAGVSQSPRYKVAKRGQDVALRCDPISGHVSLFWYQQALGQGPEFLTYFQNEAQLDKSGLPSDRFFAERPEGSVSTLKIQRTQQEDSAVYLCASSLDYTDTQYFGPGTRLTVL.

This sequence joins TRBV5-6 and TRBJ2-2; the D is unclear. CDR1 and CDR2 from the germline V gene are SGHDT and YYEEEE. The CDR3 spans 15 residues. Trimming pared 0 bases from V and 1 base from J, leaving 7 bases between. The DNA of the CDR3 is TGTGCCAGCAGCTTGGTGGGCGAGAACACCGGGGAGCTGTTTTTT. Translation: CASSLVGENTGELFF.

The rearrangement joins TRBV6-1 to TRBJ1-1, with TRBD1 matching 7 bases. CDR1 and CDR2 from the germline V gene are MNHNS and SASEGT. The CDR3 totals 14 residues. J was trimmed by 3 bases and V by 1 base; bases with no gene match: 2. In nucleotides, the CDR3 is TGTGCCAGCAGTGAAGTACAGGGGTACACTGAAGCTTTCTTT. This encodes CASSEVQGYTEAFF.

This clone occurred once. This chain connects TRBV7-9 to TRBJ1-1; 8 bases align to TRBD1. The CDR3 runs to 18 residues. Germline CDR1 and CDR2: SEHNR and FQNEAQ (reference sequence). The junction had 13 bases not matched to a gene; V was cut back by 0 bases and J by 4 bases. CDR3: CASSLAGLRTGLITEAFF. The CDR3 DNA follows: TGTGCCAGCAGCTTAGCCGGCTTGAGGACAGGGCTTATCACTGAAGCTTTCTTT.

The chain employs TRBV5-4 and TRBJ2-5; D ambiguous. The germline V gene has CDR1 SGHNT and CDR2 YYREEE (reference sequence). V lost 3 bases, J lost 7 bases, and 7 bases lay in between. The CDR3 is made up of 11 amino acids. The CDR3 nucleotides are TGTGCCAGCAGCTCCGGACCGACCCAGTACTTC. It is translated as CASSSGPTQYF. Looking up the rest from reference TRBV5-4 and TRBJ2-5 gives the full variable domain: ETGVTQSPTHLIKTRGQQVTLRCSSQSGHNTVSWYQQALGQGPQFIFQYYREEENGRGNFPPRFSGLQFPNYSSELNVNALELDDSALYLCASSSGPTQYFGPGTRLLVL.